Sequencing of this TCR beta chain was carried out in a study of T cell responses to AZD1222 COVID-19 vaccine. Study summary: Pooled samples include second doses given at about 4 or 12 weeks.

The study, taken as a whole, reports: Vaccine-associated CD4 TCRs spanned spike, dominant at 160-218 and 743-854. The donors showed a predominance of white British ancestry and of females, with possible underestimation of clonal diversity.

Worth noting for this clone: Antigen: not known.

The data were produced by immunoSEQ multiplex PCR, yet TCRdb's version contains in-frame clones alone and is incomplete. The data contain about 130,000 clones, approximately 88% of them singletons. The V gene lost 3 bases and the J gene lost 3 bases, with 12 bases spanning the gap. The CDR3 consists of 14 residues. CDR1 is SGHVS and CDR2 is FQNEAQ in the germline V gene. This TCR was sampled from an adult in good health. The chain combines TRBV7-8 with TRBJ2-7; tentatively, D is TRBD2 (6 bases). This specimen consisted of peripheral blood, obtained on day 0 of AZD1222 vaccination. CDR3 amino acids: CASSFDLANYEQYF. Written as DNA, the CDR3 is TGTGCCAGCAGCTTCGACCTAGCGAACTACGAGCAGTACTTC. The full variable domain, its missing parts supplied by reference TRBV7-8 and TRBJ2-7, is GAGVSQSPRYKVAKRGQDVALRCDPISGHVSLFWYQQALGQGPEFLTYFQNEAQLDKSGLPSDRFFAERPEGSVSTLKIQRTQQEDSAVYLCASSFDLANYEQYFGPGTRLTVT.